The next 27 T cell receptor beta chains were all read from a single sample in a study of post-analysis software for immune sequencing data. Whole-study findings and limits: When patients were compared with controls, about five TRBV segments were more frequent, TRBV5-6, TRBV5-1 and TRBV20-1 among them.

The TCR beta cDNA libraries contained unique molecular identifiers. TCRdb reprocessed the PCR reads via MiXCR and lists one record per CDR3 protein. The table lists under 650,000 distinct CDR3 sequences, about 40% of them singletons. These receptors' targets are unknown. Sequenced input: blood. The origin of the receptors is a girl aged 5-17 years with multiple sclerosis.

The V and J genes are TRBV6-5 and TRBJ2-5; D tentatively reads TRBD1 or TRBD2 (6 bases each). From germline, CDR1 is MNHEY and CDR2 SVGAGI. V lost 0 bases and J 2 bases, leaving 13 bases between the germline ends. The CDR3 spans 16 residues. CDR3 sequence reads: CASSYSLGGLQETQYF. The CDR3 DNA is TGTGCCAGCAGTTACTCGCTAGGGGGGTTACAAGAGACCCAGTACTTC.

The V gene is TRBV12-3 or TRBV12-4, the J gene TRBJ2-6; 7 nucleotides align to TRBD1. V trimming: 4 bases; J trimming: 2 bases; junction bases outside the gene matches: 8. This CDR3 comprises 17 residues. CDR3: CASSSPTGSAGANVLTF. The CDR3 coding sequence is TGTGCCAGCAGTTCCCCGACAGGGAGTGCTGGGGCCAACGTCCTGACTTTC.

This clonotype was counted a few times. This chain joins TRBV20-1 and TRBJ2-1; the D gene is possibly TRBD1 (5 bases). Deletions cut 3 bases from V and 5 bases from J, with 8 bases between. CDR3 size: 12 residues. Germline V CDR1 and CDR2: DFQATT, SNEGSKA (reference sequence). The CDR3 coding sequence is TGCAGTGCTAGCGCAGGGAACAATGAGCAGTTCTTC. Amino acid sequence: CSASAGNNEQFF.

This clonotype was recorded only once. This rearrangement joins TRBV9 to TRBJ2-1; unclear D gene. V lost 3 bases and J lost 1, with 11 bases in between. There are 15 residues in the CDR3. CDR1 is SGDLS, CDR2 YYNGEE, per germline. CDR3 protein: CASSGNDLSYNEQFF. CDR3 DNA: TGTGCCAGCAGCGGAAACGACTTATCCTACAATGAGCAGTTCTTC.

The chain couples TRBV29-1 to TRBJ2-1; D gene ambiguous. Germline V lookup: CDR1 SQVTM, CDR2 ANQGSEA. V was cut by 1 base and J by 5 bases, with 12 bases left in between. The CDR3 is made up of 14 amino acids. The CDR3 here is CSVEGQSENNEQFF. In nucleotides, the CDR3 is TGCAGCGTTGAAGGCCAGTCAGAGAACAATGAGCAGTTCTTC.

The CDR3 is CASSLPGVGTQYF. The CDR3 DNA reads as TGTGCCAGCAGCTTACCCGGGGTGGGGACCCAGTACTTC. The chain recombines TRBV7-9 with TRBJ2-5, with D perhaps TRBD2 (5 bases). Looked up from germline, CDR1 is SEHNR and CDR2 is FQNEAQ (reference sequence). The CDR3 covers 13 residues. The V and J ends lost 2 bases and 7 bases respectively, with 11 bases between them. Full variable domain (outside the CDR3, taken from reference TRBV7-9 and TRBJ2-5): DTGVSQNPRHKITKRGQNVTFRCDPISEHNRLYWYRQTLGQGPEFLTYFQNEAQLEKSRLLSDRFSAERPKGSFSTLEIQRTEQGDSAMYLCASSLPGVGTQYFGPGTRLLVL.

This sequence joins TRBV4-1 and TRBJ2-7; 7 bases line up with TRBD1. CDR3 length: 14 residues. Germline V CDR1 and CDR2: MGHRA, YSYEKL. V lost 1 base to trimming and J lost 5 bases; unmatched junction nucleotides: 5. CDR3 bases: TGCGCCAGCAGCCAAGCGACAGGGAGAAACGAGCAGTACTTC. Translated: CASSQATGRNEQYF.

This clonotype came up a few times. V and J are TRBV2 and TRBJ2-7; 7 nucleotides match TRBD1. The CDR3 has 13 residues. V lost 4 bases to trimming and J lost 1 base; unmatched junction nucleotides: 1. Germline V gives CDR1 SNHLY, CDR2 FYNNEI. CDR3 loop: CASSAGQSYEQYF. DNA for the CDR3: TGTGCCAGCAGTGCGGGACAGTCCTACGAGCAGTACTTC.

The chain is built from TRBV20-1 and TRBJ1-1; TRBD1 is a possible D gene (5 bases). V was clipped by 4 bases and J by 3 bases, with 12 bases between them. From germline, CDR1 is DFQATT and CDR2 SNEGSKA (reference sequence). This CDR3 has 13 amino acids. The CDR3 sequence: CSAKGVGDTEAFF. As DNA, the CDR3 is TGCAGTGCTAAAGGGGTTGGAGACACTGAAGCTTTCTTT.

This clonotype has only a few counts. The chain employs TRBV6-5 and TRBJ2-1, with D perhaps matching TRBD1 (6 bases). With 5 bases removed from V and 14 bases from J, the gap between germline ends came to 16 bases. The CDR3 is made up of 12 amino acids. From germline, CDR1 is MNHEY and CDR2 SVGAGI. The CDR3 protein is CASSRQAKEEFF. The CDR3 coding sequence is TGTGCCAGCAGTCGACAGGCAAAAGAGGAGTTCTTC.

The chain joins TRBV6-6 to TRBJ1-6, with D tentatively TRBD1 (5 bases). Germline V gene lookup returns CDR1 MNHNY and CDR2 SVGAGI (reference sequence). This CDR3 is built from 16 residues. The V gene lost 4 bases and the J gene lost 4 bases, with 14 bases spanning the gap. The CDR3 DNA reads as TGTGCCAGCAGTTCAGGGTCCGGGGTTTATAATTCACCCCTCCACTTT. This codes for CASSSGSGVYNSPLHF.

This clonotype was picked up one time. This chain links TRBV12-3 or TRBV12-4 with TRBJ2-1, with a tentative D call TRBD2 (6 bases). Trimming took off 6 bases at V and 3 bases at J, with 12 bases between the two ends. This CDR3 contains 14 residues. CDR3 nucleotides: TGTGCCAGCAGGGAGGGCAGGGACTACAATGAGCAGTTCTTC. It yields the protein CASREGRDYNEQFF.

The chain couples TRBV5-1 to TRBJ2-7; TRBD2 is a possible D gene (5 bases). V dropped 0 bases and J dropped 0 bases, with 10 bases sitting between them. CDR3 length equals 15 residues. From germline, CDR1 is SGHRS and CDR2 YFSETQ. The CDR3 loop reads CASSLGERDSYEQYF. In nucleotides, the CDR3 is TGCGCCAGCAGCTTGGGGGAGAGGGACTCCTACGAGCAGTACTTC.

V usage is TRBV12-3 or TRBV12-4 and J usage is TRBJ2-4; no clear D gene. V lost 3 bases, J lost 13 bases, and 13 bases lay in between. This CDR3 contains 12 residues. The CDR3 protein is CASSFLGNEQYF. DNA of the CDR3: TGTGCCAGCAGTTTCCTAGGGAATGAGCAGTACTTC.

V is TRBV20-1 and J is TRBJ2-7, with 7 nucleotides matching TRBD1. The J call may not be correct, given that the DNA end is closer to TRBJ2-5. There are 14 residues in the CDR3. CDR1 is DFQATT, CDR2 SNEGSKA, per germline (reference sequence). The CDR3 is CSPVVWDRRETQYF. CDR3 DNA sequence: TGCAGTCCGGTAGTCTGGGACAGACGAGAGACCCAGTACTTC.

This clonotype was seen ten or more times. The gene calls are TRBV5-6 and TRBJ2-1; D remains ambiguous. Trimming left V 5 bases short and J 5 bases short, with 11 bases between. Germline CDR1 and CDR2: SGHDT and YYEEEE. This CDR3 contains 13 residues. This chain's CDR3 is CASRPGPHNEQFF. The DNA of the CDR3 is TGTGCCAGCAGACCAGGACCCCACAATGAGCAGTTCTTC.

This clonotype has more than one count but fewer than ten. The chain carries TRBV20-1 and TRBJ2-5; tentatively, D is TRBD2 (6 bases). The V and J ends lost 0 bases and 1 base respectively, with 9 bases between them. Germline V gives CDR1 DFQATT, CDR2 SNEGSKA (reference sequence). This CDR3 is 14 amino acids long. CDR3 nucleotide sequence: TGCAGTGCTAGAGAGGGAGGTCTCCAAGAGACCCAGTACTTC. Protein: CSAREGGLQETQYF.

This clonotype was seen a few times. J is TRBJ2-1 and V is TRBV28; 9 bases align to TRBD2. CDR1 and CDR2 (germline): MDHEN, SYDVKM. This CDR3 has 16 residues. V lost 7 bases, J lost 7 bases, and 14 bases stayed unmatched. CDR3 protein: CASIPSAGGPQNEQFF. The CDR3 nucleotides read TGTGCCAGCATCCCCTCAGCGGGAGGACCCCAGAATGAGCAGTTCTTC.

V and J are TRBV12-3 or TRBV12-4 and TRBJ2-1; D is perhaps TRBD2 (6 bases). V was pared by 10 bases and J by 10 bases, with 20 bases between. The CDR3 is made up of 13 amino acids. The CDR3 spells CAIRRALLMEQFF. The CDR3 DNA reads TGTGCCATACGGAGGGCCCTACTAATGGAGCAGTTCTTC.

The chain carries TRBV6-1 and TRBJ1-5; D uncertain. CDR1 is MNHNS and CDR2 is SASEGT in the germline V gene. V gave up 3 bases and J gave up 7 bases, with 10 bases separating them. The CDR3 contains 13 residues. The CDR3 protein is CASSELGSQPQHF. The CDR3 region has the DNA TGTGCCAGCAGTGAGCTCGGGAGCCAGCCCCAGCATTTT.

This clonotype was seen just once. The chain uses TRBV6-5 and TRBJ2-7; no reliable D call. CDR1 and CDR2 (germline): MNHEY, SVGAGI. Trimming pared 7 bases from V and 0 bases from J, leaving 13 bases between. The CDR3 is 14 residues long. CDR3 coding DNA: TGTGCCAGCAACTCTGTAGGAAGCTCCTACGAGCAGTACTTC. It yields the protein CASNSVGSSYEQYF.

This clonotype was detected only once. J is TRBJ2-3 and V is TRBV20-1; a weak D match, TRBD1 (6 bases). The CDR3 contains 13 residues. Between the trimmed V and J ends, which lost 5 bases and 2 bases, there was a span of 11 bases. CDR1 is DFQATT and CDR2 is SNEGSKA in the germline V gene (reference sequence). The CDR3 coding sequence is TGCAGTGCTCGCCGGGACAACACAGATACGCAGTATTTT. It encodes CSARRDNTDTQYF.

Turning to this clonotype: The junction does not match germline at one end; this may be a read error. V is TRBV12-3 or TRBV12-4 and J is TRBJ2-7; TRBD1 aligns across 7 bases. The CDR3 loop spans 14 amino acids. The CDR3 here is CASSFETGLYEQYF. The CDR3 DNA reads TGTGCCAGTAGTTTCGAGACAGGGCTCTACGAGCAGTACTTC.

This clonotype was seen a handful of times. The chain combines TRBV12-3 or TRBV12-4 with TRBJ1-2; no definite D call. The CDR3 has 13 amino acids. V was cut by 6 bases and J by 5 bases, with 13 bases left in between. CDR3 amino acids: CASSPSLSYGYTF. The CDR3 DNA reads as TGTGCCAGCAGCCCATCTCTGAGTTATGGCTACACCTTC.

The chain combines TRBV7-9 with TRBJ2-7; D might be TRBD2 (6 bases). CDR1 SEHNR and CDR2 FQNEAQ come from the germline V gene (reference sequence). V shed 5 bases and J shed 2 bases, with 22 bases lying between them. This CDR3 region has 17 residues. In nucleotides, the CDR3 is TGTGCCAGCAGCCGGGCGGCAGGGTTTGGAGGGGCCTACGAGCAGTACTTC. Amino acids: CASSRAAGFGGAYEQYF.

On this clonotype itself: At one of its ends the junction is not consistent with the germline gene, which may arise from a read error. The chain combines TRBV12-3 or TRBV12-4 with TRBJ2-7; 7 bases are a match to TRBD1. This CDR3 spans 18 amino acids. Written as DNA, the CDR3 is TGTACCAGCAGTTTAGCCGGTCTAGGGGGCGGAGTCGCCTACGAGCAGTACTTC. Translated, it gives CTSSLAGLGGGVAYEQYF.

V is TRBV6-5 and J is TRBJ2-5, with 8 bases aligning to TRBD1. The J call could be wrong; TRBJ2-7 is a better fit for the DNA end. This CDR3 comprises 17 residues. Germline lookup yields CDR1 MNHEY and CDR2 SVGAGI. CDR3 sequence: CASSYALGQGARYEQYF. CDR3 nucleotides: TGTGCCAGCAGTTACGCCCTCGGGCAGGGGGCGCGGTACGAGCAGTACTTC.